This TCR beta chain was sequenced for a study of cytomegalovirus exposure and HLA in healthy donors. Study details: The same platform was used for the 130 or so validation repertoires as for the approximately 720 first-cohort repertoires, as reported in a later analysis.

Method: immunoSEQ multiplex PCR; TCRdb's copy keeps in-frame clones and lacks some. Here the sample spans 110,000 to 150,000 clones, 91% being singletons. This CDR3 spans 14 amino acids. The J segment lost 9 bases and the V segment lost 1 base, leaving 6 bases of the junction unmatched. Germline lookup yields CDR1 SGHVS and CDR2 FQNEAQ. This TCR derives from a man aged 18 to 30 in good health and CMV-seronegative. Sequenced sample: PBMCs. The chain has TRBV7-8 and TRBJ2-1, with 7 nucleotides matching TRBD2. CDR3 in DNA: TGTGCCAGCAGCTTAGTTACTAGCGAGAGTGAGCAGTTCTTC. It codes for CASSLVTSESEQFF. Using reference TRBV7-8 and TRBJ2-1 for the parts outside the CDR3, the full variable domain is GAGVSQSPRYKVAKRGQDVALRCDPISGHVSLFWYQQALGQGPEFLTYFQNEAQLDKSGLPSDRFFAERPEGSVSTLKIQRTQQEDSAVYLCASSLVTSESEQFFGPGTRLTVL.